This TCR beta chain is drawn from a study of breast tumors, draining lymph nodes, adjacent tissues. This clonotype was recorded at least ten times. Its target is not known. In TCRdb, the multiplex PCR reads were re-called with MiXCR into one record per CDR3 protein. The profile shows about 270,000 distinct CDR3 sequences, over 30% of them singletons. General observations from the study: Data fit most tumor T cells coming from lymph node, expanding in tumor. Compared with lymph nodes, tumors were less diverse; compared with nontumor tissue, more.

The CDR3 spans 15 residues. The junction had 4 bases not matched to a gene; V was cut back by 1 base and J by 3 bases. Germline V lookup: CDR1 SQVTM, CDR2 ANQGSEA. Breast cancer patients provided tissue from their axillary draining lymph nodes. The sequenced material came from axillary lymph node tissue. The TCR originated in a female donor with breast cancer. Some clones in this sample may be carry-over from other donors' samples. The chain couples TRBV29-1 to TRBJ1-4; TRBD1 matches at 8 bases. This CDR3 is CSVEVTGAPNEKLFF. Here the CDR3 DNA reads TGCAGCGTTGAAGTGACAGGGGCTCCTAATGAAAAACTGTTTTTT.